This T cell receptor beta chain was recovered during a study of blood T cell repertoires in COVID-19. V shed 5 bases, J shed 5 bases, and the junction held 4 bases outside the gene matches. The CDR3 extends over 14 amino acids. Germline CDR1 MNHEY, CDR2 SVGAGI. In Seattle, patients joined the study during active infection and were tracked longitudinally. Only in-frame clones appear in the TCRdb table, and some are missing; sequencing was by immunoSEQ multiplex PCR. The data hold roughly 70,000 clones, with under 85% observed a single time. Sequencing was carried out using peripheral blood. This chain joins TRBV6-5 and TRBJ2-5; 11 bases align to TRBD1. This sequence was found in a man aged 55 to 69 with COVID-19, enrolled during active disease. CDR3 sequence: CASSRTGGGETQYF. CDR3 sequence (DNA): TGTGCCAGCAGTCGGACAGGGGGCGGGGAGACCCAGTACTTC.